This entry describes one TCR beta chain. This clonotype was detected ten times or more. Its antigen remains undetermined. The sample holds no much larger clone one base away, and base qualities are not on file. This entry belongs to a study of blood T cells in healthy people across ages (dated by TCRdb to 2013 to 2016). Background for the entire study: In model experiments, roughly one uniquely barcoded TCR beta cDNA molecule per two T cells was captured by template switching. The study measured age-related changes in TCR beta repertoire diversity using deep sequencing normalized with unique cDNA molecular identifiers. Four age groups were formed from the donors: young (average approximately 15 years), middle-aged (around 39), aged (approximately 60) and long-lived (more than 75). To avoid experimental bias, donors of different ages were distributed randomly across sequencing lanes. Two additional independent replicas of 1 million unique cDNA reads from the same blood draw were analyzed for two donors (one aged 18 to 29 and one aged 80 or older).

The library was prepared using 5' RACE. This sample was sequenced with an Illumina HiSeq 2500. A second PCR of roughly 7 to 12 cycles was run with a J-beta primer mix and a sample-barcoded 5' primer. A unique molecular identifier was introduced onto each TCR beta cDNA molecule by a template-switch 5' adaptor carrying 12 random nucleotides. At least 2.5 million CDR3-containing paired-end reads were obtained from each sample. First-strand cDNA was synthesized from all RNA with the Mint cDNA synthesis kit, primed by a TRBC-specific oligonucleotide. After uracil-DNA glycosylase treatment, a first 18-cycle PCR used universal primers M1SS and BC2_uni_R on all cDNA. The study's own analysis went as follows. For normalization, 1 million high-quality reads were randomly selected from each sample, with every read carrying a distinct molecular identifier. Instead of being binned into consensus sequences, reads with shared molecular identifiers were discarded. MiTCR, set to a Q25 quality threshold and the strictest error-elimination algorithm, was used for CDR3 identification, clonotype clustering and error correction. A nonparametric unseen species model using Euler transformation provided a lower-bound estimate of total TCR beta diversity. Starting from the raw public reads, TCRdb applied fastp trimming at Q25, assembled clones with MiXCR and retained in-frame beta chains. Rows with one shared CDR3 protein collapse into an entry with the most common genes and DNA. Clone size and V and J calls follow TCRdb, not the original study. The sample includes about 1.7 million distinct CDR3 sequences, with 28% observed a single time. The ten largest account for less than 9.5% of the sample.

Spanning cysteine to phenylalanine, the CDR3 consists of 13 amino acids. Just the 39-base CDR3 DNA is kept, in frame starting at base 1. The germline V gene specifies SGHRS as CDR1 and YFSETQ as CDR2. Deletion took 2 bases off V and 3 bases off J, with a span of 8 bases between the germline ends. The donors were about 40 Caucasian individuals from Russia, aged roughly 6 to 90 years, who were systemically healthy. Each donor gave 9 to 10 milliliters of peripheral blood, collected into EDTA-treated Vacutainer tubes. Ficoll-Paque density-gradient centrifugation was used to isolate PBMCs, with at least 6.5 million per sample. Total RNA was extracted from PBMCs with Trizol reagent, with at least 6 micrograms obtained per sample. For every donor, an aliquot of PBMCs went through flow cytometry to measure the percentages of naive CD45RAhigh/CD27high T cells. The paper as a whole reports these results and caveats: Since profiling was done on bulk unsorted PBMCs, naive and antigen-experienced compartments could not be conclusively compared. The percentage of naive T cells measured by flow cytometry correlated strongly with observed TCR beta diversity. As age increased, observed TCR beta diversity per million T cells dropped in a roughly linear way, and a significant reduction was already evident by age 40. The CMV infection status of donors was not known, potentially confounding age-related changes in expanded clonotypes. Compared with the aged group, more naive CD4+ T cells, fewer expanded clones and increased TCR diversity were shown by the long-lived group, suggesting age selection. Estimates of total diversity based on one million sequenced T cells were regarded as lower bounds and as underestimates.

This clonotype originated in a woman between 25 and 40 years old in good health. Sample: blood. The rearranged segments are TRBV5-1 and TRBJ1-1; the D gene is not confidently resolved. The CDR3: CASSFSLDTEAFF. The sequenced DNA: TGCGCCAGCAGCTTCAGTTTGGACACTGAAGCTTTCTTT.